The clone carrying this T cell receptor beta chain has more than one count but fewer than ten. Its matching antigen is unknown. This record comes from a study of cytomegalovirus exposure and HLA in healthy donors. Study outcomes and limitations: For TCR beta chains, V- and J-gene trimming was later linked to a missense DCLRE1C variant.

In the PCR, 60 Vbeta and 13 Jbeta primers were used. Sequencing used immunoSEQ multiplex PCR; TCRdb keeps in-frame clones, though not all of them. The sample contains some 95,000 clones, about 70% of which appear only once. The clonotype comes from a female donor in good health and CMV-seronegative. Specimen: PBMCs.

Here the CDR3 reads CASSVRGDGNQPQHF. The CDR3 coding sequence is TGTGCCAGCAGCGTACGGGGTGACGGCAATCAGCCCCAGCATTTT. This chain connects TRBV9 to TRBJ1-5; D remains unclear. This CDR3 comprises 15 residues. Germline CDR1 is SGDLS and CDR2 is YYNGEE. V dropped 1 base and J dropped 2 bases, with 10 bases sitting between them. The full variable domain, rest sourced from reference TRBV9 and TRBJ1-5, is DSGVTQTPKHLITATGQRVTLRCSPRSGDLSVYWYQQSLDQGLQFLIQYYNGEERAKGNILERFSAQQFPDLHSELNLSSLELGDSALYFCASSVRGDGNQPQHFGDGTRLSIL.